The 15 T cell receptor beta chains below were found in one sample sequenced in a study of T cells after somatic rescue of genetic block. Clones were sequenced by immunoSEQ multiplex PCR, and TCRdb holds only the in-frame ones, with some missing. The data show under 8,500 clones, over 75% seen once. Specimen: peripheral blood mononuclear cells (PBMCs). The receptors shown here come from a boy aged 5-17 years.

V and J are TRBV4-3 and TRBJ2-7; 11 positions match TRBD1. V lost 5 bases and J lost 4; bases outside the gene matches: 4. Germline loops: CDR1 LGHNA, CDR2 YSLEER. The CDR3 extends over 14 amino acids. CDR3 region: CASSSGTGGYEQYF. CDR3 bases: TGCGCCAGCAGCTCCGGGACAGGGGGGTACGAGCAGTACTTC.

The chain is built from TRBV7-2 and TRBJ2-3, with D hard to call. With 0 bases removed from V and 4 bases from J, the gap between germline ends came to 8 bases. The length of the CDR3 is 14 residues. CDR1 is SGHTA and CDR2 is FQGNSA in the germline V gene. CDR3 sequence: CASSLASPSDTQYF. Here the CDR3 DNA reads TGTGCCAGCAGCTTAGCAAGCCCGTCAGATACGCAGTATTTT.

CDR3 nucleotides: TGTGCCAGCAGCGCCGGGACTACAGGTCTCGAGCAGTACTTC. Its protein product is CASSAGTTGLEQYF. V and J are TRBV5-5 and TRBJ2-7; TRBD2 matches at 7 bases. CDR3 length: 14 residues. Germline loops: CDR1 SGHKS, CDR2 YYEKEE (reference sequence). The junction had 10 bases not matched to a gene; V was cut back by 4 bases and J by 6 bases.

This clone has just a few counts. This chain uses TRBV6-5 with TRBJ2-1; 9 bases match TRBD2. This CDR3 contains 16 residues. CDR1 is MNHEY, CDR2 SVGAGI, per germline. Losses at the gene ends were 1 base for V and 4 bases for J; bases not matched to a gene: 5. The CDR3 region is CASSYFSGGSYNEQFF. Here the CDR3 DNA reads TGTGCCAGCAGTTACTTTAGCGGGGGATCTTACAATGAGCAGTTCTTC.

The chain recombines TRBV2 with TRBJ2-7; 9 bases map to TRBD1. V was clipped by 2 bases and J by 5 bases; unmatched bases: 10. The germline V gene encodes CDR1 SNHLY and CDR2 FYNNEI. The CDR3 is made up of 16 amino acids. The CDR3 DNA sequence: TGTGCCAGCAGTGAAATTCGGACAGGGGTCGGCCACGAGCAGTACTTC. Translated, it gives CASSEIRTGVGHEQYF.

The chain couples TRBV6-5 to TRBJ2-7; D might be TRBD2 (6 bases). This CDR3 has 14 residues. Trimming cost V 5 bases and J 0 bases, with 11 bases left between them. Germline V gives CDR1 MNHEY, CDR2 SVGAGI. The CDR3 DNA follows: TGTGCCAGCAGTCGCCTTAGCGGCTCCTACGAGCAGTACTTC. It codes for CASSRLSGSYEQYF.

This clone was counted once. V usage is TRBV11-2 and J usage is TRBJ2-7, with D maybe TRBD1 (5 bases). The germline V gene has CDR1 SGHAT and CDR2 FQNNGV. Trimming removed 2 bases from V and 4 bases from J, with 24 bases in between. This CDR3 is 18 amino acids long. The CDR3 sequence: CASSLTGSGYPSPYEQYF. In nucleotides, the CDR3 is TGTGCCAGCAGCTTAACAGGATCCGGATACCCAAGTCCGTACGAGCAGTACTTC.

This sequence joins TRBV5-4 and TRBJ2-1; D is unclear. This CDR3 has 12 residues. CDR1 is SGHNT and CDR2 is YYREEE in the germline V gene (reference sequence). V was pared by 4 bases and J by 4 bases, with 6 bases between. The CDR3 spells CASSGEYNEQFF. CDR3 coding DNA: TGTGCCAGCAGCGGAGAATACAATGAGCAGTTCTTC.

The V and J genes are TRBV11-2 and TRBJ2-5, with 14 nucleotides matching TRBD2. CDR1 and CDR2 (germline): SGHAT, FQNNGV. V was pared by 4 bases and J by 5 bases, with 6 bases of the junction left unmatched. The CDR3 runs 16 residues. In DNA form, the CDR3 reads TGTGCCAGCAGCTCAGGGACTAGCGGGAGTTTCGAGACCCAGTACTTC. This translates into CASSSGTSGSFETQYF.

The rearrangement links TRBV7-2 to TRBJ2-7; TRBD2 aligns across 9 bases. The germline CDR1 and CDR2 sequences are SGHTA and FQGNSA. The V and J ends lost 4 bases and 6 bases, in that order; junction bases with no gene match: 16. This CDR3 comprises 17 residues. CDR3 residues: CASSSGASGTPSGEQYF. CDR3 coding DNA: TGTGCCAGCAGCTCGGGGGCTAGCGGGACCCCCTCGGGCGAGCAGTACTTC.

The rearrangement links TRBV7-2 to TRBJ1-6; maybe TRBD1 (5 bases). The V and J ends lost 3 bases and 6 bases respectively, with 12 bases between them. The germline CDR1 and CDR2 sequences are SGHTA and FQGNSA. The CDR3 sequence is 15 residues long. This CDR3 reads CASSLWGSFNSPLHF. CDR3 sequence (DNA): TGTGCCAGCAGCTTGTGGGGCAGCTTTAATTCACCCCTCCACTTT. Based on the CDR3 plus reference TRBV7-2 and TRBJ1-6, the full variable domain is GAGVSQSPSNKVTEKGKDVELRCDPISGHTALYWYRQSLGQGLEFLIYFQGNSAPDKSGLPSDRFSAERTGGSVSTLTIQRTQQEDSAVYLCASSLWGSFNSPLHFGNGTRLTVT.

The rearrangement links TRBV5-1 to TRBJ2-1; TRBD1 agrees at 9 bases. V lost 4 bases and J lost 1; bases outside the gene matches: 6. Germline CDR1 is SGHRS and CDR2 is YFSETQ. The CDR3 spans 16 residues. This CDR3 reads CASSAPGQGSYNEQFF. The CDR3 nucleotides are TGCGCCAGCAGCGCCCCGGGACAGGGTTCCTACAATGAGCAGTTCTTC.

The V and J genes are TRBV28 and TRBJ2-2; 11 bases agree with TRBD2. The CDR3 runs to 16 residues. CDR1 is MDHEN and CDR2 is SYDVKM in the germline V gene. With 4 bases clipped from V and 6 bases from J, the junction kept 7 bases outside the gene matches. CDR3 nucleotides: TGTGCCAGCAGTTCCATTAGCGGGAGGGGGTCCGGGGAGCTGTTTTTT. Protein: CASSSISGRGSGELFF. Based on the CDR3 plus reference TRBV28 and TRBJ2-2, the full variable domain is DVKVTQSSRYLVKRTGEKVFLECVQDMDHENMFWYRQDPGLGLRLIYFSYDVKMKEKGDIPEGYSVSREKKERFSLILESASTNQTSMYLCASSSISGRGSGELFFGEGSRLTVL.

The DNA for the CDR3 is TGTGCCAGCAGTGTATACTTCAATCAGCCCCAGCATTTT. It is translated as CASSVYFNQPQHF. This chain connects TRBV2 to TRBJ1-5; D gene uncertain. The CDR3 is made up of 13 amino acids. V was trimmed by 4 bases and J by 3 bases, leaving 7 bases between them. Germline V gene lookup returns CDR1 SNHLY and CDR2 FYNNEI.

This chain links TRBV11-2 with TRBJ2-1; 11 bases agree with TRBD2. CDR1 and CDR2 from the germline V gene are SGHAT and FQNNGV. Losses at the gene ends were 3 bases for V and 0 bases for J; bases not matched to a gene: 10. This CDR3 has 19 amino acids. The DNA for the CDR3 is TGTGCCAGCAGCTTGCTGGGACTAGCGGAACTGGGCTCCTACAATGAGCAGTTCTTC. Protein sequence: CASSLLGLAELGSYNEQFF. Full variable domain (rest looked up from reference TRBV11-2 and TRBJ2-1): EAGVAQSPRYKIIEKRQSVAFWCNPISGHATLYWYQQILGQGPKLLIQFQNNGVVDDSQLPKDRFSAERLKGVDSTLKIQPAKLEDSAVYLCASSLLGLAELGSYNEQFFGPGTRLTVL.